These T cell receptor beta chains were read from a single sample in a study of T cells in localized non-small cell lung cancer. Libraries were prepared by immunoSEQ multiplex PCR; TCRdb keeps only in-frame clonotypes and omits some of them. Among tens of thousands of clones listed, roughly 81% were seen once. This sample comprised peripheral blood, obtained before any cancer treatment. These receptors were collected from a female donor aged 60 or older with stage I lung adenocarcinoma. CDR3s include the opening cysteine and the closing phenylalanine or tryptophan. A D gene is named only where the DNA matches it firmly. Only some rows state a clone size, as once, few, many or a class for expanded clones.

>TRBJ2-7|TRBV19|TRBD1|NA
TGTGCCAGTAGTCCCCCGGGACAGATCTACGAGCAGTACTTC
CASSPPGQIYEQYF
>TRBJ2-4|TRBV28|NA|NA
TGTGCCAGCAGTCAAACGGGAGCCCTAGCCAAAAACATTCAGTACTTC
CASSQTGALAKNIQYF
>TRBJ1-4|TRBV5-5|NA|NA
TGTGCCAGCAGCTTGGTCCCAGGGGATGTTAATGAAAAACTGTTTTTT
CASSLVPGDVNEKLFF
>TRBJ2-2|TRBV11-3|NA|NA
TGTGCCAGCAGCTTCACCTCGAACACCGGGGAGCTGTTTTTT
CASSFTSNTGELFF
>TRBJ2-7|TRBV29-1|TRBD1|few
TGCAGCGTTGAGGGACAGGCCTACGAGCAGTACTTC
CSVEGQAYEQYF
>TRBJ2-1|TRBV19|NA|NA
TGTGCCAGTAGTATGCAGGGGTGGTCCTACAATGAGCAGTTCTTC
CASSMQGWSYNEQFF
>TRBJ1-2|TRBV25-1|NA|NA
TGTGCCAGCAGTGACTATAGCACAGCTAACTATGGCTACACCTTC
CASSDYSTANYGYTF
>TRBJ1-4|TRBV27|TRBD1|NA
TGTGCCAGCAGTTGGGACAGGGGTGAAAAACTGTTTTTT
CASSWDRGEKLFF
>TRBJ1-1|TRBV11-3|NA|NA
TGTGCCAGCAGCTTAAGGGCAGGCACTGAAGCTTTCTTT
CASSLRAGTEAFF
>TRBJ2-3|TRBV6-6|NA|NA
TGTGCCAGCAGTTACGGGGGCCCCACAGATACGCAGTATTTT
CASSYGGPTDTQYF
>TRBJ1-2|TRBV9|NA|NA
TGTGCCAGCAGCGCATCGGACAGAATCTATGGCTACACCTTC
CASSASDRIYGYTF
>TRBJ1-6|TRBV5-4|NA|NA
TGTGCCAGCAGCTTGGGAGGGACTGATAATTCACCCCTCCACTTT
CASSLGGTDNSPLHF
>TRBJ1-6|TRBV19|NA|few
TGTGCCAGTAGGGATCGGGGGGAGGGTAATTCACCCCTCCACTTT
CASRDRGEGNSPLHF